This paragraph covers one T cell receptor (beta chain) sequence. Its antigen is undetermined. The read falls 3 residues short of the CDR3 end, and the missing part is taken from the germline J gene. The data were obtained in a study of T cell clonality in common variable immunodeficiency. Overall study findings and caveats: CVID patient heterogeneity limited repertoire-clinical complication correlations. CVID subjects had higher TCRbeta clonality than healthy controls, most marked in about a third.

The repertoire was sequenced with immunoSEQ multiplex PCR; TCRdb's copy has only in-frame clones and lacks some. The sample shows tens of thousands of clones, no singletons; the ten largest hold approximately 3.6%. The germline CDR1 and CDR2 sequences are SGHRS and YFSETQ. This CDR3 contains 14 residues. The V gene lost 3 bases and the J gene lost 1 base, with 11 bases spanning the gap. The V call is TRBV5-1, the J call TRBJ2-7, with D perhaps assigned TRBD1 or TRBD2 (6 bases each). This receptor was obtained from a person aged 18 to 70 in good health. Sequencing used peripheral blood mononuclear cells. Incomplete CDR3 DNA: TGCGCCAGCAGCTCGACAGGAGGGTCCTACGAG. Protein product: CASSSTGGSYE. The entire CDR3 protein reads CASSSTGGSYEQYF. Variable domain in full (rest from reference TRBV5-1 and TRBJ2-7): KAGVTQTPRYLIKTRGQQVTLSCSPISGHRSVSWYQQTPGQGLQFLFEYFSETQRNKGNFPGRFSGRQFSNSRSEMNVSTLELGDSALYLCASSSTGGSYEQYFGPGTRLTVT.